The 20 T cell receptor beta chains given below trace back to one sample, sequenced in a study of blood T cell repertoires in COVID-19. The protocol was immunoSEQ multiplex PCR, while the TCRdb copy is restricted to in-frame clones and leaves out a portion. The sample includes about 250,000 clones, roughly 88% of them seen just once. Input material: peripheral blood. Receptors were obtained from a woman of 80 years or more with COVID-19, enrolled during active disease.

The rearrangement joins TRBV29-1 to TRBJ1-1; 10 nucleotides agree with TRBD1. J was trimmed by 3 bases and V by 8 bases; bases with no gene match: 6. The CDR3 totals 13 residues. Germline V gives CDR1 SQVTM, CDR2 ANQGSEA. For the CDR3, the DNA is TGCAGCTTCGCCGGGACAGGGGACACTGAAGCTTTCTTT. This gives the protein CSFAGTGDTEAFF.

This chain links TRBV14 with TRBJ1-1; no reliable D call. V was shortened by 0 bases and J by 4 bases, with 12 bases between the two germline ends. This CDR3 contains 15 residues. Germline lookup yields CDR1 SGHDN and CDR2 FVKESK. CDR3 DNA sequence: TGTGCCAGCAGCCAAGATTACACACCCAGCACTGAAGCTTTCTTT. It codes for CASSQDYTPSTEAFF.

The rearrangement joins TRBV27 to TRBJ2-4; 7 bases align to TRBD2. Germline CDR1 reads MNHEY; CDR2 reads SMNVEV (reference sequence). This CDR3 has 15 residues. The J segment lost 0 bases and the V segment lost 7 bases, leaving 6 bases of the junction unmatched. The CDR3 region is CASNPGGIAKNIQYF. CDR3 coding DNA: TGTGCCAGCAACCCGGGGGGAATAGCCAAAAACATTCAGTACTTC.

J is TRBJ2-7 and V is TRBV28; D uncertain. Germline CDR1 and CDR2: MDHEN and SYDVKM. V was trimmed by 2 bases and J by 3 bases, leaving 5 bases between them. The CDR3 length is 12 residues. This CDR3 is CASSLSIYEQYF. Written as DNA, the CDR3 is TGTGCCAGCAGTTTAAGCATCTACGAGCAGTACTTC.

V is TRBV6-1 and J is TRBJ1-2; 8 nucleotides align to TRBD1. Germline V gene sequence: CDR1 MNHNS, CDR2 SASEGT. Losses at the gene ends were 0 bases for V and 8 bases for J; bases not matched to a gene: 8. This CDR3 is 15 amino acids long. Here the CDR3 DNA reads TGTGCCAGCAGTGAAGCGATCTGGACAGGGTACGGCTACACCTTC. Residues: CASSEAIWTGYGYTF.

The V call is TRBV18, the J call TRBJ1-4; no clear D gene. Germline V gene lookup returns CDR1 KGHSH and CDR2 LQKENI. This CDR3 is 15 amino acids long. Trimming shortened V by 0 bases and J by 6 bases, and 11 bases separated the two germline ends. The CDR3 coding sequence is TGTGCCAGCTCACCACCATCAGGAGGTGATGAAAAACTGTTTTTT. Protein: CASSPPSGGDEKLFF. Looking up the rest from reference TRBV18 and TRBJ1-4 gives the full variable domain: NAGVMQNPRHLVRRRGQEARLRCSPMKGHSHVYWYRQLPEEGLKFMVYLQKENIIDESGMPKERFSAEFPKEGPSILRIQQVVRGDSAAYFCASSPPSGGDEKLFFGSGTQLSVL.

The rearrangement links TRBV10-3 to TRBJ1-1, with D possibly TRBD1 on 5 matching bases. In germline, CDR1 is ENHRY, CDR2 SYGVKD. Between the trimmed V and J ends, which lost 11 bases and 2 bases, there was a span of 15 bases. The CDR3 runs to 13 residues. CDR3 sequence: CAAAYTGNTEAFF. Written as DNA, the CDR3 is TGTGCCGCGGCGTATACAGGAAACACTGAAGCTTTCTTT.

Details on this clone: Distinct nucleotide sequences in the sample also encode this CDR3. V usage is TRBV15 and J usage is TRBJ1-2; the D is unclear. The V gene's germline CDR1 is LNHNV and CDR2 YYDKDF (reference sequence). V gave up 0 bases and J gave up 8 bases, with 10 bases separating them. The CDR3 extends over 13 amino acids. In DNA, the CDR3 is TGTGCCACCAGCAGAGACCGGGAGGGAGGCTACACCTTC. Amino acids: CATSRDREGGYTF.

This CDR3 is CATSDPGARGETQYF. CDR3 in DNA: TGTGCCACCAGTGACCCCGGGGCCAGGGGAGAGACCCAGTACTTC. V and J are TRBV24-1 and TRBJ2-5; D is possibly TRBD1 (6 bases). The CDR3 has 15 amino acids. Germline assignment: CDR1 KGHDR and CDR2 SFDVKD. V was trimmed by 4 bases and J by 4 bases, leaving 15 bases between them.

The rearrangement links TRBV18 to TRBJ2-5, with a tentative D call TRBD1 (7 bases). CDR1 is KGHSH and CDR2 is LQKENI in the germline V gene. Trimming removed 1 base at V and 0 bases at J, with 12 bases between. The CDR3 extends over 16 amino acids. The CDR3, as DNA: TGTGCCAGCTCACCACTGTCAGGGGGGTACCAAGAGACCCAGTACTTC. Translation gives CASSPLSGGYQETQYF.

The chain couples TRBV25-1 to TRBJ2-7; no clear D. CDR1 and CDR2 (germline): MGHDK, SYGVNS. V lost 6 bases to trimming and J lost 6 bases, with 12 bases between them. The CDR3 loop spans 12 amino acids. CDR3 in amino acids: CASSPYQSEQYF. The CDR3 DNA is TGTGCCAGCAGCCCGTATCAGTCCGAGCAGTACTTC.

The CDR3 region has the DNA TGCGCCAGCAGCCTCCGGGACAGAATGAACACTGAAGCTTTCTTT. Protein product: CASSLRDRMNTEAFF. The rearrangement joins TRBV4-1 to TRBJ1-1; 7 bases fit TRBD1. V shed 4 bases, J shed 0 bases, and the junction held 5 bases outside the gene matches. Germline V CDR1 and CDR2: MGHRA, YSYEKL. The CDR3 loop spans 15 amino acids.

On this clone: Other DNA sequences in this specimen translate into the identical CDR3. This sequence joins TRBV30 and TRBJ2-7; 7 bases are a match to TRBD1. Trimming cost V 3 bases and J 4 bases; bases outside gene matches: 6. This CDR3 contains 13 residues. Germline V gives CDR1 GTSNPN, CDR2 SVGIG (reference sequence). CDR3 sequence reads: CAWSEQGRYEQYF. The CDR3 DNA sequence: TGTGCCTGGAGCGAACAGGGGCGGTACGAGCAGTACTTC.

CDR3 coding DNA: TGTGCCAGCAGCCCGGGACTGGTAGTTAGCTCCTACGAGCAGTACTTC. This gives the protein CASSPGLVVSSYEQYF. The gene calls are TRBV5-4 and TRBJ2-7, with D perhaps TRBD2 (6 bases). The V gene lost 4 bases and the J gene lost 0 bases, with 17 bases spanning the gap. Germline V gene data show CDR1 as SGHNT and CDR2 as YYREEE (reference sequence). The CDR3 runs 16 residues.

V gene TRBV18 combines with J gene TRBJ1-2; 7 nucleotides match TRBD1. The CDR3 runs 12 residues. V gave up 2 bases and J gave up 13 bases; unmatched junction bases: 7. Germline loops: CDR1 KGHSH, CDR2 LQKENI. The CDR3 bases are TGTGCCAGCTCACCATCTCTAGGGACAGCCACCTTC. This translates into CASSPSLGTATF. Full variable domain (missing parts from reference TRBV18 and TRBJ1-2): NAGVMQNPRHLVRRRGQEARLRCSPMKGHSHVYWYRQLPEEGLKFMVYLQKENIIDESGMPKERFSAEFPKEGPSILRIQQVVRGDSAAYFCASSPSLGTATFGSGTRLTVV.

V usage is TRBV7-9 and J usage is TRBJ2-3; 8 bases map to TRBD1. J lost 1 base, V lost 1 base, and 7 bases had no gene match. CDR1 and CDR2 from the germline V gene are SEHNR and FQNEAQ (reference sequence). The CDR3 totals 17 residues. The DNA for the CDR3 is TGTGCCAGCAGCTTAGATGCAGGGGGCCAGGGCACAGATACGCAGTATTTT. It codes for CASSLDAGGQGTDTQYF.

The table lists this clone with a few counts. J is TRBJ1-3 and V is TRBV2; D might be TRBD1 (6 bases). Germline-derived CDR1 and CDR2 are SNHLY and FYNNEI. The CDR3 runs to 19 residues. V dropped 4 bases and J dropped 0 bases, with 22 bases sitting between them. The CDR3 DNA follows: TGTGCCAGCAGTGGTCCCGCCGACAGGCCTTTAAGCTCTGGAAACACCATATATTTT. Translation: CASSGPADRPLSSGNTIYF. The variable domain in full, completed from reference TRBV2 and TRBJ1-3, reads EPEVTQTPSHQVTQMGQEVILRCVPISNHLYFYWYRQILGQKVEFLVSFYNNEISEKSEIFDDQFSVERPDGSNFTLKIRSTKLEDSAMYFCASSGPADRPLSSGNTIYFGEGSWLTVV.

The chain joins TRBV28 to TRBJ1-1; D gene uncertain. Germline values: CDR1 MDHEN, CDR2 SYDVKM. There are 12 residues in the CDR3. Trimming shortened V by 5 bases and J by 8 bases, and 12 bases separated the two germline ends. DNA of the CDR3: TGTGCCAGCAGTACACTACCAACAGAAGCTTTCTTT. It yields the protein CASSTLPTEAFF.

This sequence joins TRBV9 and TRBJ1-2; D gene uncertain. In germline, CDR1 is SGDLS, CDR2 YYNGEE. This CDR3 is built from 18 residues. V gave up 0 bases and J gave up 3 bases, with 21 bases separating them. CDR3 sequence reads: CASSVGGAAFNNDYGYTF. The CDR3 DNA reads as TGTGCCAGCAGCGTAGGGGGAGCAGCATTCAACAATGACTATGGCTACACCTTC.

The chain is built from TRBV2 and TRBJ2-7; TRBD1 matches 7 bases. The CDR3 is 14 amino acids. The V segment lost 4 bases and the J segment 5 bases; nucleotides outside the gene matches: 8. Germline V gene lookup returns CDR1 SNHLY and CDR2 FYNNEI. The CDR3 DNA reads as TGTGCCAGCAGTGGGGACAGACTGCTTCACGAGCAGTACGTC. Its protein is CASSGDRLLHEQYV.